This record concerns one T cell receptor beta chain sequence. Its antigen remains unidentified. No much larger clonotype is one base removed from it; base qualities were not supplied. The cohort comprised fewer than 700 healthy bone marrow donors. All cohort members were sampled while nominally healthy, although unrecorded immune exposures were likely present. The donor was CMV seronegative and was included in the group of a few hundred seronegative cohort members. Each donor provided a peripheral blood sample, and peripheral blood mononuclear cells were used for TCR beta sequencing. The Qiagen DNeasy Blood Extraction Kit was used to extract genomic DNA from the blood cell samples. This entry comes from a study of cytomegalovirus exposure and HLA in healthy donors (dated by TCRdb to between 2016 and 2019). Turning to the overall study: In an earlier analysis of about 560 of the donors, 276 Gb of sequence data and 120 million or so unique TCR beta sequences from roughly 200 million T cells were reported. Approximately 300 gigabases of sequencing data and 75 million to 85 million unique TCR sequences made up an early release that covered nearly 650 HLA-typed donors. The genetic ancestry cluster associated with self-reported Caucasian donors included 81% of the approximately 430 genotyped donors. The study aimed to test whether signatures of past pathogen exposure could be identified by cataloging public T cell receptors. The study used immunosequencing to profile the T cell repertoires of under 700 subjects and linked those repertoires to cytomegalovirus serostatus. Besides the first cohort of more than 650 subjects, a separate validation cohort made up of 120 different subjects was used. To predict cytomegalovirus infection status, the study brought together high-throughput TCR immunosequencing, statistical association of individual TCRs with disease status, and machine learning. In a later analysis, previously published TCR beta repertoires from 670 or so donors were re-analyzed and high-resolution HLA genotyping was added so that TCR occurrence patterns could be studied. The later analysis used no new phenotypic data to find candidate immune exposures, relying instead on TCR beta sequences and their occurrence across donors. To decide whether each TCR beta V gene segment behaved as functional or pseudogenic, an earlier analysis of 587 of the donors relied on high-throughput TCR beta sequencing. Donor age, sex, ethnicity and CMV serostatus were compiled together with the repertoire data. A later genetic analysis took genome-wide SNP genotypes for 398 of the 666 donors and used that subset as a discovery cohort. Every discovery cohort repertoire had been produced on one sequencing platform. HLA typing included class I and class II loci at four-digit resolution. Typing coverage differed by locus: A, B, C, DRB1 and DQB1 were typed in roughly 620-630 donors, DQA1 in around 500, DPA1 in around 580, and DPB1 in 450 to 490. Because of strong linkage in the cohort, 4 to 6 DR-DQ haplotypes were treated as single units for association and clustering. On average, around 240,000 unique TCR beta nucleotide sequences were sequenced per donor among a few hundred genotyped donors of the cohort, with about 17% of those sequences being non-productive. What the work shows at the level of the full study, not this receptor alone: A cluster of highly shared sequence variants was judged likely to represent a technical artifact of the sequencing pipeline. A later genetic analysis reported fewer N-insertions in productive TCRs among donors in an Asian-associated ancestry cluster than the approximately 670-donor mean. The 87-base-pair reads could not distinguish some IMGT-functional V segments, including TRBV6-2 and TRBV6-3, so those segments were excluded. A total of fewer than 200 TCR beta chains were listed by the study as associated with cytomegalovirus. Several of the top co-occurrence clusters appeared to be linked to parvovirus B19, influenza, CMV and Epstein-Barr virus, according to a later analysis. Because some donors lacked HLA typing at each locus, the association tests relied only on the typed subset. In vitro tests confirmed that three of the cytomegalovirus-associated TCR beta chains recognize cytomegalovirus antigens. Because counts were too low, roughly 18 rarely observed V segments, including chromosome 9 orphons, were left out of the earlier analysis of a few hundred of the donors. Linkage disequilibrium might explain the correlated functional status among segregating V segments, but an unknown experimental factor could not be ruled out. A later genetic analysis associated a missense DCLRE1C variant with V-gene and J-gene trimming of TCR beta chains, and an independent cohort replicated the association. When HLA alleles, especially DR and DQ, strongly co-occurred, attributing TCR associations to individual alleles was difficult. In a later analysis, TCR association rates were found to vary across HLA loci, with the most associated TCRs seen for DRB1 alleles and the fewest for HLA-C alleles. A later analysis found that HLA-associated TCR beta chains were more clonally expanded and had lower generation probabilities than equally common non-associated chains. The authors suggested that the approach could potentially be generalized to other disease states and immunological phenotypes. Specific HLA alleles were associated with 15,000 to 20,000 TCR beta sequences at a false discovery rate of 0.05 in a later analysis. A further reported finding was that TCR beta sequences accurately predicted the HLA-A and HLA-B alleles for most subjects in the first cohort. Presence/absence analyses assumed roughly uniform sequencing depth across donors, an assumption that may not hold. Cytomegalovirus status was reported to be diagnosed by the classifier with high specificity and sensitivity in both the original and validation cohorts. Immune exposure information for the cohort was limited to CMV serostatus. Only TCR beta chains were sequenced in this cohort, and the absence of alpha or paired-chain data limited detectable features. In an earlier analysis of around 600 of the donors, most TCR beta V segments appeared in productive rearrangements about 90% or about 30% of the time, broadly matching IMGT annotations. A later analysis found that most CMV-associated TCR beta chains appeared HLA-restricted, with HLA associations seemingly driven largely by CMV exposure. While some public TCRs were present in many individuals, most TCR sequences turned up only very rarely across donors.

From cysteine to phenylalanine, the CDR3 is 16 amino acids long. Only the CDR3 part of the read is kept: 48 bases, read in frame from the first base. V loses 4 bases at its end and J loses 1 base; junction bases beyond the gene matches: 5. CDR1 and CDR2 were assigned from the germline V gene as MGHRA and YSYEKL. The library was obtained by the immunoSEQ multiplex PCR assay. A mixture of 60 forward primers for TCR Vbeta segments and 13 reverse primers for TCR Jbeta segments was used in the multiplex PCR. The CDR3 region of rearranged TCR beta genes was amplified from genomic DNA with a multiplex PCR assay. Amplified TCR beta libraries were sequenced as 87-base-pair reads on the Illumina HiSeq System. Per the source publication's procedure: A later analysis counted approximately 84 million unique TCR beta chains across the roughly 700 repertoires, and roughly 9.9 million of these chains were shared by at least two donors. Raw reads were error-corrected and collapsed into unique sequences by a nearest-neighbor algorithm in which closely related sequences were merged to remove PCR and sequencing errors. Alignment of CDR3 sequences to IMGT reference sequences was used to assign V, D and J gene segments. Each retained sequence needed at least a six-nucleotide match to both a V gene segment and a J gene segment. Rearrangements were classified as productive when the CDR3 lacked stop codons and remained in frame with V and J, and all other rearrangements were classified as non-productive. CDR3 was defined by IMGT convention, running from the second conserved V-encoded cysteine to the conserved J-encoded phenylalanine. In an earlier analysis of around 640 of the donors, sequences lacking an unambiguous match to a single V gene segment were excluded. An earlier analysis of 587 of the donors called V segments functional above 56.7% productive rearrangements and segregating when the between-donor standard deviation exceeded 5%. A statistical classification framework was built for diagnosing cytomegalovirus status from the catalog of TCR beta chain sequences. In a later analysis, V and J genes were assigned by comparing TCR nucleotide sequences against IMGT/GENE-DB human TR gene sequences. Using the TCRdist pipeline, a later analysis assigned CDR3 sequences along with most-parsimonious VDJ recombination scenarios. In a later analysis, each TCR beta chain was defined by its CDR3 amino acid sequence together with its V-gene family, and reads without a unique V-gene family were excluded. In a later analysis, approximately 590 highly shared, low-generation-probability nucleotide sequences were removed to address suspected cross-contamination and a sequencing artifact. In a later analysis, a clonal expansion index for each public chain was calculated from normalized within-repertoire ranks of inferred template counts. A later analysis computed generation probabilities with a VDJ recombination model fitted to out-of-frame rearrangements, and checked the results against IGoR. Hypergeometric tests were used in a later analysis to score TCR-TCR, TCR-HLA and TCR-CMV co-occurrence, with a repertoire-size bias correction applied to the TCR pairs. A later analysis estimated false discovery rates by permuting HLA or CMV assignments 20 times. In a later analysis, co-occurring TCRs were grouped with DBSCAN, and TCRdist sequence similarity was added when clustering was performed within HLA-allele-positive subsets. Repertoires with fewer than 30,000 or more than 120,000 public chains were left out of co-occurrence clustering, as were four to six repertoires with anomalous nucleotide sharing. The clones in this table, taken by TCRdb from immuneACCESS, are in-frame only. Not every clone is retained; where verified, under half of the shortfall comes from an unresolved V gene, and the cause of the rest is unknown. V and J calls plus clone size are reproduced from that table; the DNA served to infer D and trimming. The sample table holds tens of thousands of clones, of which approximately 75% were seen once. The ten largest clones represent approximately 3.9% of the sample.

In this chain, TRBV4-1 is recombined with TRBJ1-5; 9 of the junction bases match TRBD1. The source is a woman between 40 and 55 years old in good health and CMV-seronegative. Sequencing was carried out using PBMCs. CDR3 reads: CASSPQQGASNQPQHF. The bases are TGCGCCAGCAGCCCCCAACAGGGGGCAAGCAATCAGCCCCAGCATTTT.